This T cell receptor beta chain was retrieved from a study of molecular identifiers for immune sequencing clone quantification. Study-wide results and limits: More than 97% of effector molecules, versus under 1% of naive-cell molecules, belonged to clones above 20 RNA copies. A shared barcode on identical TCR molecules could lead to underestimated sizes for highly expanded clones.

After removal of 3 bases from V and 7 bases from J, the junction contained 11 bases not matched to a gene. The CDR3 is 15 amino acids. Germline CDR1 and CDR2: SEHNR and FQNEAQ (reference sequence). With 10%, 30% or 50% of RNA, 20,000 to 1,000,000 naive CD8 T cells were sequenced. Naive CD8 T cell sorting was performed on the CD8+CD4-CCR7+CD45RA+ phenotype. TCRdb redid the calling of the PCR reads with MiXCR, one entry per CDR3 protein. The table lists about 510,000 distinct CDR3 sequences, 20% to 25% of them singletons. This clonotype was seen only a few times. Its specificity is unknown. Sequenced sample: naive CD8+ T cells from blood, with Jurkat cell RNA spiked in. Specified subset: FACS-sorted CD8+CD4-CCR7+CD45RA+ naive T cells. The gene calls are TRBV7-9 and TRBJ1-1, with 7 bases fitting TRBD1. The TCR comes from a human donor in good health. Some libraries in this study had Jurkat cell RNA spiked in. DNA of the CDR3: TGTGCCAGCAGCTTCCGACCGGGAGGGGACAGTGAAGCTTTCTTT. Translation gives CASSFRPGGDSEAFF.